The T cell receptor (beta chain) under discussion was sequenced for a study of vaccination and CD4 T cells after COVID-19. General study points: The researchers studied relatively few convalescent patients and omitted early post-infection timepoints.

Oncomine TCR Beta short-read sequencing was applied to DNA from cultured CD4+ T cells. In TCRdb, the PCR reads were re-called with MiXCR into one record per CDR3 protein. This sample yields about 10,000 distinct CDR3 sequences, of which around 50% are seen a single time; over 25% belongs to the top ten. As to treatment: roughly 11-day PBMC culture with coronavirus spike peptide pools or control peptides (ViraFEST assay). CDR3 length equals 12 residues. V was pared by 5 bases and J by 2 bases, with 3 bases between. Germline CDR1 is MDHEN and CDR2 is SYDVKM. Remarks on this clonotype: No antigen is known for it.

The receptor's source is a human donor who had recovered from COVID-19. The sample taken for sequencing was CD4+ T cells from blood, cultured in vitro. The chain links TRBV28 to TRBJ2-2; D gene ambiguous. Written as DNA, the CDR3 is TGTGCCAGCAGTCTAAACACCGGGGAGCTGTTTTTT. It is translated as CASSLNTGELFF.